The 7 T cell receptor beta chains below all came from one sample that was sequenced in a study of radiotherapy plus CTLA-4 blockade in lung cancer. Measured with immunoSEQ multiplex PCR; TCRdb has only the in-frame clones, and not every one. The repertoire consists of 2,000 to 3,000 clones, with around 78% occurring once and the leading ten covering 15% to 20%. The sample consisted of tumor tissue, taken from a patient treated with radiotherapy plus ipilimumab. All receptors come from a human donor with non-small cell lung cancer that progressed on radiotherapy plus ipilimumab.

The V gene is TRBV7-6, the J gene TRBJ2-1; D tentatively fits TRBD1 or TRBD2 (7 bases each). This CDR3 spans 18 amino acids. Germline V gives CDR1 SGHVS, CDR2 FNYEAQ. The V end was cut by 1 base, the J end by 0 bases, with 16 bases between. The CDR3 is CASSLDGEGASSYNEQFF. The CDR3 DNA is TGTGCCAGCAGCTTAGATGGGGAGGGGGCGAGCTCCTACAATGAGCAGTTCTTC.

The chain is built from TRBV7-9 and TRBJ2-2; D is possibly TRBD1 (6 bases). This CDR3 has 15 amino acids. Germline CDR1 reads SEHNR; CDR2 reads FQNEAQ (reference sequence). V lost 3 bases and J 1 base, leaving 9 bases between the germline ends. CDR3 sequence (DNA): TGTGCCAGCAGCTTTCCACAGGGGAACACCGGGGAGCTGTTTTTT. Residues: CASSFPQGNTGELFF.

This clone was detected once. The chain recombines TRBV11-2 with TRBJ1-2, with 7 bases identical to TRBD1. After removal of 4 bases from V and 4 bases from J, the junction contained 9 bases not matched to a gene. CDR1 and CDR2 from the germline V gene are SGHAT and FQNNGV. This CDR3 contains 15 residues. The CDR3 region is CASSSMTGFVYGYTF. The CDR3 DNA is TGTGCCAGCAGCTCTATGACAGGGTTCGTCTATGGCTACACCTTC.

The rearrangement links TRBV5-1 to TRBJ1-1; D might be TRBD1 (5 bases). CDR3 size: 14 residues. The V end was cut by 0 bases, the J end by 4 bases, with 10 bases between. Germline V gene lookup returns CDR1 SGHRS and CDR2 YFSETQ. Written as DNA, the CDR3 is TGCGCCAGCAGCTTGGCGGGGACGGGCACTGAAGCTTTCTTT. It specifies CASSLAGTGTEAFF.

The chain recombines TRBV7-9 with TRBJ2-3; TRBD2 is a possible D gene (5 bases). Trimming pared 0 bases from V and 2 bases from J, leaving 9 bases between. Germline CDR1 SEHNR, CDR2 FQNEAQ (reference sequence). CDR3 length: 15 residues. In DNA, the CDR3 is TGTGCCAGCAGCTTAGCCCTCGACTACACAGATACGCAGTATTTT. Its translation is CASSLALDYTDTQYF.

The chain joins TRBV4-2 to TRBJ1-3; tentatively, D is TRBD1 (5 bases). This CDR3 contains 15 residues. CDR1 LGHNA and CDR2 YNFKEQ come from the germline V gene. Trimming removed 1 base at V and 1 base at J, with 8 bases between. The CDR3 spells CASSQVRGSGNTIYF. The CDR3 DNA follows: TGTGCCAGCAGCCAAGTAAGGGGATCTGGAAACACCATATATTTT.

This clone was seen once. The rearrangement links TRBV7-9 to TRBJ1-4; D unresolved. V lost 2 bases and J 4 bases, leaving 8 bases between the germline ends. The germline V gene encodes CDR1 SEHNR and CDR2 FQNEAQ (reference sequence). The CDR3 is 14 amino acids. CDR3 DNA: TGTGCCAGCAGCTTACCAGGATTTAATGAAAAACTGTTTTTT. Protein sequence: CASSLPGFNEKLFF.